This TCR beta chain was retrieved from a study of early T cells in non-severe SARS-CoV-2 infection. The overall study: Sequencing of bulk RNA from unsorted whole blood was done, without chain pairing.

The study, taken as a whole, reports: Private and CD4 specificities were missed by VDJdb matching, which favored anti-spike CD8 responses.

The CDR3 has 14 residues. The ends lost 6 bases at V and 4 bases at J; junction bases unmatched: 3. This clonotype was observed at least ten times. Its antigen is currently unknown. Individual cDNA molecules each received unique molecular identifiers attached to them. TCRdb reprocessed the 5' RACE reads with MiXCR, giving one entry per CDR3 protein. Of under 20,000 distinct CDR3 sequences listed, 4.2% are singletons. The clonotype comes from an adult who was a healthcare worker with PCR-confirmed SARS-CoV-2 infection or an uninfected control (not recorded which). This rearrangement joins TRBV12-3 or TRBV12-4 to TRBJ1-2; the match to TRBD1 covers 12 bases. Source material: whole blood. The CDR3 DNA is TGTGCCAGCAGCTCGGGACAGGGGGCCTATGGCTACACCTTC. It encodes CASSSGQGAYGYTF.